The T cell receptor (beta chain) under discussion was sequenced for a study of glioma-infiltrating T cells after dendritic cell vaccination (dated by TCRdb to the mid-2010s). Study-level background: A cohort of about 15 glioblastoma patients from Phase I and II dendritic cell vaccination trials was included, of whom 9 were newly diagnosed and 6 had recurrent disease. Between the early 2000s and the early 2010s, patients were given autologous tumor lysate-pulsed dendritic cell vaccination. The vaccine was prepared from monocyte-derived dendritic cells that were cultured for seven days with IL-4 and GM-CSF and then pulsed overnight with autologous tumor lysate. Each patient got three intradermal injections of the dendritic cell vaccine, spaced at biweekly intervals, in the arm below the axilla. In glioblastoma patients vaccinated with dendritic cells, deep sequencing of TCR beta CDR3 regions served to measure the amount of tumor-infiltrating lymphocytes and to compare repertoires between tumor and blood. Survival after dendritic cell vaccination was correlated with TCR sequencing metrics such as TIL content and the overlap between tumor and blood repertoires. Here is what the overall study found, with its caveats: After dendritic cell vaccination, a higher estimated pretreatment TIL content predicted longer time to progression and overall survival. No direct relationship between TCR clonality and survival was found, suggesting a diverse polyclonal response may matter. The cohort was small and heterogeneous, and full blood and tumor sets were available for few patients, with initial-recurrent tumor pairs available for even fewer patients. The TCR overlap response model with three groups was called speculative and said to need prospective validation.

The CDR3 has 15 amino acids, counting the end cysteine and phenylalanine. Only the CDR3 part of the read is kept: 45 bases, read in frame from the first base. The germline V gene yields ENHRY for CDR1 and SYGVKD for CDR2. The junction shows trimming of 5 bases on V and 5 bases on J, and the gene matches do not reach 7 bases of it. This clone was counted between two and nine times. Its antigen is unknown. It has no much larger one-base neighbor in the sample; base qualities were not kept. Patients were selected on the basis of adequate residual fresh-frozen tumor tissue and more than two years of available survival data. None of the glioblastoma patients carried an isocitrate dehydrogenase mutation, although molecular status otherwise varied. PBMC were collected before vaccination, two weeks after the third vaccination, and at tumor progression when it occurred. Genomic DNA was extracted with the Qiagen DNeasy Blood extraction Kit.

Using the immunoSEQ assay, TCRB CDR3 regions were amplified from 2 micrograms of genomic DNA, or from all available DNA when less than that was on hand. The multiplex PCR employed 60 forward primers targeting TCR V beta segments and 13 reverse primers targeting J beta segments. To estimate reads per starting template, synthetic control templates were spiked into each sample at limiting dilution. The Illumina HiSeq System generated 87 bp sequencing reads. On the authors' methods: PCR and sequencing errors were removed by a nearest neighbor algorithm that merged closely related sequences. TCR overlap was measured as the percentage of unique tumor TCR beta sequences that were also present in the peripheral blood of the same patient. This is the immuneACCESS table as TCRdb keeps it, with only in-frame sequences that have V and J called. A part of the clones is gone; compared with another copy, unresolved V genes explain less than half, and the rest is unexplained. V and J calls and clone size are given by that table; D and trimming were obtained from the DNA. The sample table records 80,000 to 100,000 clones; about 80% of these occur just once. The biggest ten clones account for nearly 6% of the sample.

This specimen consisted of blood, obtained before dendritic cell vaccination. This clonotype originated in a human donor with glioblastoma. Recombination linked TRBV10-3 to TRBJ2-2, and TRBD1 aligns with 8 junction nucleotides. The CDR3 region: CAISRTGTGTGELFF. The bases are TGTGCCATCAGTCGGACAGGGACGGGGACCGGGGAGCTGTTTTTT.